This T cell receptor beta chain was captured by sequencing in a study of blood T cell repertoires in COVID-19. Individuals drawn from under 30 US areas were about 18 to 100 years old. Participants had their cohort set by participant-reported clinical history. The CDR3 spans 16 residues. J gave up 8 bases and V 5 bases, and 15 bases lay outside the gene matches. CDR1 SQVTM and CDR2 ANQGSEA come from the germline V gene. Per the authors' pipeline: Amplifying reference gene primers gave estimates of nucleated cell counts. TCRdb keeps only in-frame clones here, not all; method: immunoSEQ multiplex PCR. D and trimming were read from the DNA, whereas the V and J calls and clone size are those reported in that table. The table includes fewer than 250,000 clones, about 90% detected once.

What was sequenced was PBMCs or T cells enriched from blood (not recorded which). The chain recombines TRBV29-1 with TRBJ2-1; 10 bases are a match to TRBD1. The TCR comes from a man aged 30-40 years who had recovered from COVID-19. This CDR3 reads CSVRAVTGGKTDEQFF. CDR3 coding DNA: TGCAGCGTTCGTGCGGTGACAGGGGGCAAGACGGATGAGCAGTTCTTC.